Presented here are 32 T cell receptor beta chains from one specimen sequenced in a study of T-cell memory formation after mild COVID-19. TCRdb re-derived calls from the 5' RACE reads in MiXCR, one entry per CDR3 protein. Of roughly 400,000 distinct CDR3 sequences in the sample, roughly 24% are singletons; the top ten hold 8.8%. The sequenced sample consisted of PBMCs or a T cell subset sorted from them (not recorded which). These receptor sequences come from an adult woman who had mild COVID-19 (a few samples of this study predate the infection). Cell type and time point are not known.

This clonotype was found once. The CDR3 region is CASRVTSGREQTQYF. CDR3 in DNA: TGTGCCAGCAGAGTCACTAGCGGGAGAGAACAGACCCAGTACTTC. This sequence joins TRBV11-2 and TRBJ2-5, with 11 nucleotides matching TRBD2. This CDR3 comprises 15 residues. The ends lost 6 bases at V and 6 bases at J; junction bases unmatched: 9. From germline, CDR1 is SGHAT and CDR2 FQNNGV. The full variable domain, completed using reference TRBV11-2 and TRBJ2-5, is EAGVAQSPRYKIIEKRQSVAFWCNPISGHATLYWYQQILGQGPKLLIQFQNNGVVDDSQLPKDRFSAERLKGVDSTLKIQPAKLEDSAVYLCASRVTSGREQTQYFGPGTRLLVL.

In its sample, this clonotype was seen a few times. This chain joins TRBV7-6 and TRBJ1-4, with TRBD1 as a possible D gene (5 bases). Between the trimmed V and J ends, which lost 3 bases and 14 bases, there was a span of 16 bases. CDR1 and CDR2 from the germline V gene are SGHVS and FNYEAQ. The CDR3 spans 13 residues. CDR3 in amino acids: CASSFGTASFLFF. The CDR3 coding sequence is TGTGCCAGCAGCTTCGGGACCGCATCATTCCTGTTTTTT.

V gene TRBV11-2 combines with J gene TRBJ2-1, with D unresolved. The CDR3 is 12 residues long. Looked up from germline, CDR1 is SGHAT and CDR2 is FQNNGV. Trimming removed 1 base from V and 9 bases from J, with 7 bases in between. Written as DNA, the CDR3 is TGTGCCAGCAGCTTAGGCCCGCCTGAGCAGTTCTTC. Encoded protein: CASSLGPPEQFF.

In its sample, this clonotype was seen a few times. The V gene is TRBV5-1, the J gene TRBJ2-7, with D hard to call. V was clipped by 4 bases and J by 0 bases, with 17 bases between them. This CDR3 has 16 residues. Germline V CDR1 and CDR2: SGHRS, YFSETQ. The CDR3 here is CASSMDKTESSYEQYF. Here the CDR3 DNA reads TGCGCCAGCAGCATGGATAAGACCGAGAGCTCCTACGAGCAGTACTTC.

The DNA of the CDR3 is TGTGCCACCAGTGATGTCAGGACAGTTAGCACAGATACGCAGTATTTT. Translation gives CATSDVRTVSTDTQYF. The gene calls are TRBV24-1 and TRBJ2-3; possibly TRBD1 for D (6 bases). This CDR3 spans 16 amino acids. CDR1 is KGHDR, CDR2 SFDVKD, per germline. Trimming stripped 3 bases from V and 0 bases from J, with 12 bases between.

This clonotype was counted between two and nine times. The chain is built from TRBV24-1 and TRBJ1-5, with 8 bases identical to TRBD1. V lost 3 bases, J lost 6 bases, and 9 bases stayed unmatched. The germline gives CDR1 KGHDR, CDR2 SFDVKD. This CDR3 spans 16 amino acids. The CDR3 spells CATSDARTGKVQPQHF. CDR3 nucleotides: TGTGCCACCAGTGATGCACGGACAGGGAAAGTTCAGCCCCAGCATTTT.

The chain combines TRBV5-1 with TRBJ2-5, with 7 bases lining up with TRBD1. The V gene end was trimmed by 7 bases and the J gene end by 5 bases; junction bases not matched to a gene: 8. The CDR3 runs to 13 residues. CDR1 and CDR2 (germline): SGHRS, YFSETQ. CDR3 nucleotides: TGCGCCAGCGAGACAGGGTCAAGGGAGACCCAGTACTTC. This codes for CASETGSRETQYF.

The chain has TRBV7-2 and TRBJ2-7; possibly TRBD1 or TRBD2 for D (5 bases each). Trimming took 1 base from V and 2 from J, leaving 9 bases between them. Germline V CDR1 and CDR2: SGHTA, FQGNSA. CDR3 length: 14 residues. CDR3 residues: CASSLGDGAYEQYF. In nucleotides, the CDR3 is TGTGCCAGCAGCTTAGGGGACGGCGCCTACGAGCAGTACTTC.

Only a few counts were recorded for this clonotype. In DNA form, the CDR3 reads TGCGCCAGCAGCCAAGAGTCAACGGAAGAGACCCAGTACTTC. Encoded protein: CASSQESTEETQYF. V usage is TRBV4-1 and J usage is TRBJ2-5, with D unresolved. The V gene's germline CDR1 is MGHRA and CDR2 YSYEKL. V gave up 0 bases and J gave up 3 bases, with 8 bases separating them. The CDR3 is 14 residues long.

This chain links TRBV24-1 with TRBJ2-5, with 7 nucleotides matching TRBD1. In germline, CDR1 is KGHDR, CDR2 SFDVKD. The CDR3 totals 13 residues. J gave up 4 bases and V 5 bases, and 3 bases lay outside the gene matches. CDR3 nucleotide sequence: TGTGCCACCAGTGGAGGGGGCGGAGAGACCCAGTACTTC. Its protein product is CATSGGGGETQYF.

This clonotype was seen a handful of times. The chain joins TRBV12-3 or TRBV12-4 to TRBJ2-3; no reliable D call. Trimming shortened V by 3 bases and J by 0 bases, and 13 bases separated the two germline ends. The CDR3 contains 16 residues. The CDR3 bases are TGTGCCAGCAGTTTTGTAAACCGTATTAGCACAGATACGCAGTATTTT. Translation: CASSFVNRISTDTQYF.

As DNA, the CDR3 is TGTGCCAGCAGTGAATTTGGGGGTATGAATGGCTACACCTTC. Translation gives CASSEFGGMNGYTF. V is TRBV6-1 and J is TRBJ1-2, with D maybe TRBD1 (5 bases). The germline CDR1 and CDR2 sequences are MNHNS and SASEGT. The CDR3 consists of 14 residues. The V and J ends lost 2 bases and 6 bases respectively, with 13 bases between them.

The chain couples TRBV24-1 to TRBJ2-2; 9 positions agree with TRBD1. V shed 4 bases and J 4 bases; nucleotides not matched to a gene: 6. Germline CDR1 and CDR2: KGHDR and SFDVKD. The CDR3 extends over 16 amino acids. The CDR3 nucleotides are TGTGCCACCAGTGACCCCGGACAGGGGCGCACCGGGGAGCTGTTTTTT. Encoded protein: CATSDPGQGRTGELFF.

The chain joins TRBV18 to TRBJ2-2; TRBD1 aligns across 8 bases. J lost 6 bases, V lost 0 bases, and 0 bases had no gene match. Per germline, CDR1 KGHSH and CDR2 LQKENI. This CDR3 is built from 14 residues. CDR3 DNA: TGTGCCAGCTCACCACCGACAGGGGCCGGGGAGCTGTTTTTT. It is translated as CASSPPTGAGELFF.

V gene TRBV7-6 combines with J gene TRBJ2-4; possible D gene TRBD2, 5 bases. Trimming cost V 11 bases and J 5 bases, with 10 bases left between them. This CDR3 spans 11 amino acids. Germline-derived CDR1 and CDR2 are SGHVS and FNYEAQ. The CDR3 reads CAPRVENIQYF. In nucleotides, the CDR3 is TGTGCCCCGCGGGTCGAAAACATTCAGTACTTC. The variable domain in full, completed from reference TRBV7-6 and TRBJ2-4, reads GAGVSQSPRYKVTKRGQDVALRCDPISGHVSLYWYRQALGQGPEFLTYFNYEAQQDKSGLPNDRFSAERPEGSISTLTIQRTEQRDSAMYRCAPRVENIQYFGAGTRLSVL.

The J gene is TRBJ2-3, the V gene TRBV5-5; TRBD1 agrees at 7 bases. This CDR3 has 19 amino acids. The junction had 14 bases not matched to a gene; V was cut back by 1 base and J by 0 bases. Looked up from germline, CDR1 is SGHKS and CDR2 is YYEKEE (reference sequence). The CDR3 DNA is TGTGCCAGCAGCTTGTTGGGGACAGTCACCTCCGTTAGCACAGATACGCAGTATTTT. This translates into CASSLLGTVTSVSTDTQYF.

The rearrangement uses TRBV20-1 and TRBJ2-2; 11 bases match TRBD2. The V gene end was trimmed by 6 bases and the J gene end by 6 bases; junction bases not matched to a gene: 15. CDR3 length: 17 residues. In germline, CDR1 is DFQATT, CDR2 SNEGSKA (reference sequence). In DNA, the CDR3 is TGCAGTGCATGGGGACGGACTAGCGGGTATGCGGCCGGGGAGCTGTTTTTT. Its translation is CSAWGRTSGYAAGELFF.

This clonotype was detected only a few times. The V and J genes are TRBV2 and TRBJ2-7, with 7 nucleotides matching TRBD1. Unmatched junction bases numbered 8, after V lost 6 bases and J lost 3 bases. The germline V gene encodes CDR1 SNHLY and CDR2 FYNNEI. This CDR3 is 14 amino acids long. The CDR3 reads CASRRRQGIYEQYF. Here the CDR3 DNA reads TGTGCCAGCAGGAGGCGACAGGGAATCTACGAGCAGTACTTC.

This clonotype was found a few times. The chain is built from TRBV4-1 and TRBJ2-2, with 11 nucleotides matching TRBD2. V trimming: 2 bases; J trimming: 6 bases; junction bases outside the gene matches: 5. The germline V gene encodes CDR1 MGHRA and CDR2 YSYEKL. This CDR3 is built from 16 residues. The CDR3 spells CASSQFTSGSSGELFF. The CDR3, as DNA: TGCGCCAGCAGCCAATTCACTAGCGGGAGCTCCGGGGAGCTGTTTTTT.

The chain links TRBV10-3 to TRBJ1-2; D is ambiguous. This CDR3 has 13 residues. V was trimmed by 2 bases and J by 6 bases, leaving 10 bases between them. Germline CDR1 ENHRY, CDR2 SYGVKD. The CDR3 spells CAISEDPEHGYTF. CDR3 DNA: TGTGCCATCAGTGAGGACCCAGAGCATGGCTACACCTTC.

This sequence joins TRBV12-3 or TRBV12-4 and TRBJ2-1; D may correspond to TRBD1 or TRBD2 (5 bases each). Trimming took 3 bases from V and 2 from J, leaving 8 bases between them. The CDR3 has 14 residues. Written as DNA, the CDR3 is TGTGCCAGCAGTTTGGGGGAAACCTACAATGAGCAGTTCTTC. It encodes CASSLGETYNEQFF.

The chain has TRBV27 and TRBJ2-3, with a possible D match to TRBD2 (6 bases). The CDR3 totals 16 residues. CDR1 is MNHEY, CDR2 SMNVEV, per germline (reference sequence). Trimming left V 6 bases short and J 0 bases short, with 16 bases between. As DNA, the CDR3 is TGTGCCAGCAGCCCTAGGACTACCGCGAGCACAGATACGCAGTATTTT. This gives the protein CASSPRTTASTDTQYF.

The V call is TRBV5-6, the J call TRBJ2-5, with D possibly TRBD1 on 6 matching bases. This CDR3 spans 14 amino acids. CDR1 and CDR2 from the germline V gene are SGHDT and YYEEEE. The germline V and J ends were trimmed by 4 bases and 4 bases, with 14 bases remaining between them. DNA for the CDR3: TGTGCCAGCAGCCACCGAGGGGGACGAGAGACCCAGTACTTC. Translation gives CASSHRGGRETQYF. Together with reference TRBV5-6 and TRBJ2-5, the CDR3 gives the full variable domain: DAGVTQSPTHLIKTRGQQVTLRCSPKSGHDTVSWYQQALGQGPQFIFQYYEEEERQRGNFPDRFSGHQFPNYSSELNVNALLLGDSALYLCASSHRGGRETQYFGPGTRLLVL.

The chain recombines TRBV20-1 with TRBJ2-2; 12 bases fit TRBD2. Germline lookup yields CDR1 DFQATT and CDR2 SNEGSKA (reference sequence). This CDR3 is 17 amino acids long. V lost 5 bases, J lost 1 base, and 8 bases stayed unmatched. The CDR3 region has the DNA TGCAGTGCTTCGAGGACTAGCGGGAATTGGAACACCGGGGAGCTGTTTTTT. Residues: CSASRTSGNWNTGELFF.

The table lists this clonotype with a few counts. The V and J genes are TRBV6-1 and TRBJ2-3, with D perhaps matching TRBD2 (7 bases). Trimming shortened V by 7 bases and J by 2 bases, and 10 bases separated the two germline ends. The germline V gene has CDR1 MNHNS and CDR2 SASEGT. The CDR3 spans 13 residues. The CDR3 DNA follows: TGTGCCAGCAAGGGGGGGTTCACAGATACGCAGTATTTT. Translated: CASKGGFTDTQYF.

This rearrangement joins TRBV5-1 to TRBJ2-1; D remains unclear. V gave up 4 bases and J gave up 8 bases, with 16 bases separating them. There are 14 residues in the CDR3. The germline gives CDR1 SGHRS, CDR2 YFSETQ. The CDR3 DNA reads as TGCGCCAGCAGCCCTGGACGGCTTCAGGATGAGCAGTTCTTC. Translating gives CASSPGRLQDEQFF.

This clonotype was observed a handful of times. This sequence joins TRBV4-1 and TRBJ2-1, with D possibly TRBD1 on 6 matching bases. CDR3 size: 13 residues. From germline, CDR1 is MGHRA and CDR2 YSYEKL. V lost 2 bases and J 7 bases, leaving 9 bases between the germline ends. CDR3 coding DNA: TGCGCCAGCAGCCAACCCGGACAGAATGAGCAGTTCTTC. Translated, it gives CASSQPGQNEQFF.

A few counts support this clonotype. V usage is TRBV6-1 and J usage is TRBJ1-3; D uncertain. There are 14 residues in the CDR3. The V gene lost 8 bases and the J gene lost 4 bases, with 15 bases spanning the gap. The germline V gene encodes CDR1 MNHNS and CDR2 SASEGT. The CDR3: CASHIRTPGNTIYF. Written as DNA, the CDR3 is TGTGCCAGCCACATCCGGACCCCAGGAAACACCATATATTTT.

This clonotype was seen a handful of times. V usage is TRBV10-3 and J usage is TRBJ2-3; tentatively, D is TRBD2 (5 bases). Germline assignment: CDR1 ENHRY and CDR2 SYGVKD. Trimming shortened V by 6 bases and J by 5 bases, and 12 bases separated the two germline ends. This CDR3 is built from 13 residues. The CDR3 bases are TGTGCCATCAGCGGGAATCCGGGAGATACGCAGTATTTT. Translated: CAISGNPGDTQYF.

The chain has TRBV30 and TRBJ2-1; D call uncertain. V was shortened by 5 bases and J by 0 bases, with 8 bases between the two germline ends. Germline V gene lookup returns CDR1 GTSNPN and CDR2 SVGIG (reference sequence). The CDR3 is made up of 13 amino acids. The CDR3 spells CAWGRGSYNEQFF. The CDR3 DNA follows: TGTGCCTGGGGGCGCGGCTCCTACAATGAGCAGTTCTTC.

V and J are TRBV5-6 and TRBJ1-1; D is ambiguous. The CDR3 spans 14 residues. CDR1 SGHDT and CDR2 YYEEEE come from the germline V gene. Trimming took off 4 bases at V and 1 base at J, with 11 bases between the two ends. CDR3 in amino acids: CASSANLGNTEAFF. The CDR3 DNA follows: TGTGCCAGCAGCGCCAACCTCGGGAACACTGAAGCTTTCTTT.

The chain's CDR3 is CASSYLGLAGGFWGNTGELFF. Here the CDR3 DNA reads TGTGCCAGCAGCTACCTGGGACTAGCGGGAGGGTTTTGGGGAAACACCGGGGAGCTGTTTTTT. The J gene is TRBJ2-2, the V gene TRBV6-5; 16 bases align to TRBD2. CDR1 and CDR2 from the germline V gene are MNHEY and SVGAGI. Losses at the gene ends were 6 bases for V and 2 bases for J; bases not matched to a gene: 15. The CDR3 has 21 amino acids.